A selection of T cell receptor beta chains follows, all from one sample in a study of identical twins. MiXCR was run by TCRdb on the 5' RACE reads, yielding one entry per CDR3 protein. The sample lists about 720,000 distinct CDR3 sequences, over 8.5% occurring once. This sample was also put to use in a study of yellow fever vaccine responses in identical twins.

The specimen sequenced was PBMCs. Receptors originate from a young woman in good health. Both conserved end residues are part of each CDR3. D genes are given only for firm matches. Only some rows state a clone size, as once, few, many or a class for expanded clones.

>TRBJ1-3|14|TRBV7-9|-|few
CASSPLESGNTIYF
TGTGCCAGCAGCCCCCTAGAGTCTGGAAACACCATATATTTT
>TRBJ2-3|15|TRBV12-3/TRBV12-4|TRBD2|few
CASTKRGGRTDTQYF
TGTGCCAGCACCAAGCGGGGGGGCCGAACAGATACGCAGTATTTT
>TRBJ2-7|14|TRBV6-5|-|few
CASSYSNRPYEQYF
TGTGCCAGCAGTTACTCGAACCGACCCTACGAGCAGTACTTC
>TRBJ2-3|15|TRBV5-1|-|few
CASSPGYSSTDTQYF
TGCGCCAGCAGCCCGGGATATTCTAGCACAGATACGCAGTATTTT
>TRBJ2-1|17|TRBV20-1|TRBD1|few
CSARDFQQGARNNEQFF
TGCAGTGCTAGAGATTTCCAACAGGGGGCTCGGAACAATGAGCAGTTCTTC
>TRBJ2-7|16|TRBV6-5|TRBD1|many
CASSYASGQGTYEQYF
TGTGCCAGCAGTTACGCGTCGGGACAGGGGACCTACGAGCAGTACTTC
>TRBJ2-3|16|TRBV5-4|TRBD2|-
CASSSWTSGGRDTQYF
TGTGCCAGCAGCTCCTGGACTAGCGGGGGGAGAGATACGCAGTATTTT
>TRBJ2-7|13|TRBV7-6|-|many
CASSSGQNYEQYF
TGTGCCAGCAGCTCAGGACAAAACTACGAGCAGTACTTC
>TRBJ2-3|15|TRBV15|TRBD2|-
CATSRPAGGADTQYF
TGTGCCACCAGCCGACCAGCGGGAGGTGCAGATACGCAGTATTTT
>TRBJ2-7|15|TRBV7-9|TRBD1|-
CASSLTGALRYEQYF
TGTGCCAGCAGCTTGACAGGGGCCCTCCGCTACGAGCAGTACTTC
>TRBJ2-5|12|TRBV24-1|TRBD1|many
CATKGAGETQYF
TGTGCCACCAAGGGGGCCGGGGAGACCCAGTACTTC
>TRBJ2-5|14|TRBV12-3/TRBV12-4|TRBD1|many
CASSSSGGKETQYF
TGTGCCAGCAGTTCATCAGGGGGCAAGGAGACCCAGTACTTC
>TRBJ2-1|16|TRBV4-3|TRBD2|few
CASSQTRLAKNNEQFF
TGCGCCAGCAGCCAAACAAGACTAGCCAAAAATAATGAGCAGTTCTTC
>TRBJ1-1|15|TRBV7-3|TRBD1|few
CASSLTGQGATEAFF
TGTGCCAGCAGCTTAACGGGACAGGGGGCCACTGAAGCTTTCTTT
>TRBJ1-6|15|TRBV5-1|TRBD1|few
CASSPRTGEYSPLHF
TGCGCCAGCAGCCCCCGGACAGGGGAATATTCACCCCTCCACTTT
>TRBJ2-3|14|TRBV28|TRBD1|many
CASSGTDNTDTQYF
TGTGCCAGCAGTGGGACAGACAACACAGATACGCAGTATTTT
>TRBJ2-7|15|TRBV2|-|-
CASSERALGTYEQYF
TGTGCCAGCAGTGAAAGGGCACTAGGGACCTACGAGCAGTACTTC
>TRBJ2-1|16|TRBV18|-|few
CASSLFDWRDNNEQFF
TGTGCCAGCTCACTCTTCGACTGGCGTGACAACAATGAGCAGTTCTTC
>TRBJ2-5|15|TRBV5-5|TRBD1|many
CASRPWTGGRETQYF
TGTGCCAGCAGACCTTGGACAGGGGGACGAGAGACCCAGTACTTC
>TRBJ2-1|14|TRBV5-1|-|-
CASSLVGIGYEQFF
TGCGCCAGCAGCTTGGTTGGAATAGGGTATGAGCAGTTCTTC